The clone carrying this T cell receptor beta chain was detected a few times. What it binds is unknown. V lost 3 bases, J lost 8 bases, and 4 bases stayed unmatched. Germline values: CDR1 MDHEN, CDR2 SYDVKM. The CDR3 loop spans 14 amino acids. This specimen belongs to a study of cytomegalovirus exposure and HLA in healthy donors. About the study: Around four fifths of around 400 genotyped donors fell in the Caucasian-associated ancestry cluster.

The PCR employed 60 Vbeta primers together with 13 Jbeta primers. Clones were read by immunoSEQ multiplex PCR, and TCRdb kept only the in-frame ones, dropping some. This sample yields over 100,000 clones, of which about 77% are seen a single time; roughly 1.3% belongs to the top ten. Notes on the study in general: Later analysis indicated greater clonal expansion among HLA-associated TCR beta chains than among equally common other chains. Certain indistinguishable V segments, among them TRBV6-2 and TRBV6-3, were excluded.

This TCR was recovered from a woman between 40 and 50 years old in good health and CMV-seronegative. Specimen: PBMCs. V gene TRBV28 combines with J gene TRBJ1-2, with 12 bases that match TRBD1. CDR3 amino acids: CASSLTGTGGGYTF. The CDR3 DNA reads as TGTGCCAGCAGTTTGACCGGGACAGGGGGCGGCTACACCTTC.